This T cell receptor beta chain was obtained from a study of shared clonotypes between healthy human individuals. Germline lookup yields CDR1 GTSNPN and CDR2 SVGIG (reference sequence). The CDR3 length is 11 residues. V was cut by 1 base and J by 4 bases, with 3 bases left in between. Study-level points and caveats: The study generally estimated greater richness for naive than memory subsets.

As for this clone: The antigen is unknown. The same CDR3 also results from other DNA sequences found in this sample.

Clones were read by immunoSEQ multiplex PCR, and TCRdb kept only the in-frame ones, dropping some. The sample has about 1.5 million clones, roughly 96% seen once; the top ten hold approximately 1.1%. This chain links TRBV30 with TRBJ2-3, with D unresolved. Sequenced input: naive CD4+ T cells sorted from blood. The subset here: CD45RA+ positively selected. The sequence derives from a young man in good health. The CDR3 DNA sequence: TGTGCCTGGAGTGGAGCAGATACGCAGTATTTT. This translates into CAWSGADTQYF.